This T cell receptor beta chain derives from a study of cytomegalovirus exposure and HLA in healthy donors. Study-wide findings and caveats: Rare TCR sequences dominated, though some public TCRs recurred in many donors. Reportedly, diagnosis of cytomegalovirus status by the classifier showed high specificity and sensitivity. The listing of approximately 160 TCR beta chains classed them as cytomegalovirus-associated.

Sequenced by immunoSEQ multiplex PCR; TCRdb stores in-frame clones only, minus some. The table includes some 69,000 clones, approximately 96% detected once. Per germline, CDR1 MDHEN and CDR2 SYDVKM. The V gene end was trimmed by 5 bases and the J gene end by 0 bases; junction bases not matched to a gene: 5. This CDR3 has 15 amino acids. On this clone: The antigen is not known.

The chain uses TRBV28 and TRBJ2-7, with TRBD1 identical over 9 bases. The clonotype originates from a man aged 18-30 years in good health and CMV-seropositive. Sequencing used PBMCs. CDR3 residues: CASSKDRGISYEQYF. CDR3 nucleotide sequence: TGTGCCAGCAGTAAGGACAGGGGCATCTCCTACGAGCAGTACTTC.